This is a list of T cell receptor beta chains from one sample in a study of CD8 T cells in ankylosing spondylitis. In TCRdb, the 5' RACE reads were re-called with MiXCR into one record per CDR3 protein. The profile shows some 37,000 distinct CDR3 sequences, about 15% of them singletons. The sequencing sample was made of blood. All receptors come from a male donor with ankylosing spondylitis or in good health (not recorded which). Both conserved end residues are part of each CDR3. D genes are given only for firm matches. Expanded clones are given a class, and other clones once, few, many or no size at all.

v_call	d_call	clone_size	j_call	cdr3_aa	cdr3_nt
TRBV12-3/TRBV12-4	.	.	TRBJ2-3	CASSSGLGPDTQYF	TGTGCCAGCAGTTCGGGCCTCGGACCAGATACGCAGTATTTT
TRBV12-3/TRBV12-4	TRBD1	few	TRBJ2-7	CASSWDSSYEQYF	TGTGCCAGCAGCTGGGACAGCTCCTACGAGCAGTACTTC
TRBV5-1	TRBD1	many	TRBJ2-2	CASSLQPDRGFGELFF	TGCGCCAGCAGCCTACAGCCGGACAGGGGCTTTGGGGAGCTGTTTTTT
TRBV5-1	.	few	TRBJ2-3	CASSRPGNTDTQYF	TGCGCCAGCAGCAGACCTGGCAACACAGATACGCAGTATTTT
TRBV28	.	few	TRBJ2-3	CASAGLLGTDTQYF	TGTGCCAGCGCGGGGTTGCTAGGCACAGATACGCAGTATTTT
TRBV4-3	TRBD2	few	TRBJ2-1	CASSPRLAGNTYNEQFF	TGCGCCAGCAGCCCCCGACTAGCGGGAAACACCTACAATGAGCAGTTCTTC
TRBV12-3/TRBV12-4	.	.	TRBJ2-5	CASKVLGGETQYF	TGTGCCAGCAAGGTCCTAGGAGGAGAGACCCAGTACTTC
TRBV30	TRBD2	few	TRBJ2-5	CAWSLAGVGETQYF	TGTGCCTGGAGTCTAGCGGGAGTGGGAGAGACCCAGTACTTC
TRBV5-1	.	few	TRBJ2-3	CASSMTADTQYF	TGCGCCAGCAGCATGACAGCCGATACGCAGTATTTT
TRBV5-1	TRBD2	few	TRBJ2-3	CASSVGLSTDTQYF	TGCGCCAGCAGCGTGGGACTAAGCACAGATACGCAGTATTTT
TRBV20-1	.	few	TRBJ2-1	CSARVGVNEQFF	TGCAGTGCTAGAGTCGGCGTCAATGAGCAGTTCTTC
TRBV6-2/TRBV6-3	.	.	TRBJ2-2	CANRQTNTGELFF	TGTGCCAATCGACAGACGAACACCGGGGAGCTGTTTTTT
TRBV30	.	.	TRBJ2-3	CAWSSQGLTDTQYF	TGTGCCTGGAGTTCTCAGGGGCTCACAGATACGCAGTATTTT
TRBV20-1	.	many	TRBJ2-2	CSAKSGGTDTGELFF	TGCAGTGCTAAATCTGGCGGGACCGACACCGGGGAGCTGTTTTTT
TRBV7-2	.	few	TRBJ2-3	CASSLLPDTQYF	TGTGCCAGCAGCTTGTTACCAGATACGCAGTATTTT
TRBV20-1	TRBD1	many	TRBJ2-7	CSARGTGGEVEQYF	TGCAGTGCTAGAGGGACAGGGGGCGAGGTCGAGCAGTACTTC
TRBV20-1	.	few	TRBJ1-2	CSANRDYGYTF	TGCAGTGCTAACAGAGACTATGGCTACACCTTC
TRBV9	.	.	TRBJ2-3	CASSVANTDTQYF	TGTGCCAGCAGCGTCGCCAATACAGATACGCAGTATTTT
TRBV27	.	many	TRBJ1-2	CASSSINSHGYTF	TGTGCCAGCAGTTCCATTAACTCTCATGGCTACACCTTC
TRBV6-2/TRBV6-3	.	.	TRBJ2-1	CAIQEDPYNEQFF	TGTGCCATCCAGGAAGACCCCTACAATGAGCAGTTCTTC
TRBV9	.	.	TRBJ2-3	CASSARRLTADTQYF	TGTGCCAGCAGCGCCCGCCGTCTTACCGCAGATACGCAGTATTTT
TRBV6-2/TRBV6-3	.	few	TRBJ2-5	CASSRLGGIPETQYF	TGTGCCAGCAGCCGCCTAGGAGGGATCCCAGAGACCCAGTACTTC
TRBV12-3/TRBV12-4	.	.	TRBJ2-2	CASSYKAGDTGELFF	TGTGCCAGCAGCTACAAGGCAGGAGACACCGGGGAGCTGTTTTTT
TRBV5-1	.	.	TRBJ2-3	CASSPGRTYTDTQYF	TGCGCCAGCAGCCCTGGACGAACCTACACAGATACGCAGTATTTT
TRBV5-1	.	.	TRBJ2-2	CASTPGELNTGELFF	TGCGCCAGCACGCCAGGGGAGCTGAACACCGGGGAGCTGTTTTTT
TRBV7-2	.	few	TRBJ2-1	CASSPVAGPGSYNEQFF	TGTGCCAGCAGCCCCGTCGCAGGGCCGGGCTCCTACAATGAGCAGTTCTTC
TRBV7-7	.	.	TRBJ2-2	CASSPLRPPSTGELFF	TGTGCTAGCAGCCCCCTTCGACCCCCTTCAACCGGGGAGCTGTTTTTT
TRBV25-1	.	few	TRBJ1-4	CASRGPGGSLFF	TGTGCCAGCAGGGGTCCCGGAGGGTCACTGTTTTTT
TRBV12-3/TRBV12-4	.	few	TRBJ2-3	CASTPGGTDTQYF	TGTGCCAGCACCCCGGGCGGTACAGATACGCAGTATTTT
TRBV9	.	few	TRBJ1-1	CASSPGGTDTEAFF	TGTGCCAGCAGCCCGGGGGGCACGGACACTGAAGCTTTCTTT
TRBV28	.	.	TRBJ2-2	CASSSLRNTGELFF	TGTGCCAGCAGTTCCTTGCGGAACACCGGGGAGCTGTTTTTT
TRBV7-2	.	many	TRBJ1-4	CASRPIHNNNEKLFF	TGTGCCAGCAGGCCAATACATAATAATAATGAAAAACTGTTTTTT
TRBV11-2	.	.	TRBJ2-7	CASSLGGKGEQYF	TGTGCCAGCAGCTTGGGGGGTAAGGGCGAGCAGTACTTC
TRBV28	TRBD2	.	TRBJ2-1	CASISQGLAAYNEQFF	TGTGCCAGCATCTCCCAGGGACTAGCGGCCTACAATGAGCAGTTCTTC
TRBV29-1	.	many	TRBJ2-7	CSVLGLYEQYF	TGCAGCGTTTTGGGCCTCTACGAGCAGTACTTC
TRBV29-1	TRBD2	few	TRBJ2-1	CSAIEVASGGNEQFF	TGCAGCGCCATCGAGGTGGCTAGCGGGGGGAATGAGCAGTTCTTC
TRBV7-3	.	.	TRBJ2-2	CASSSGRGGELFF	TGTGCCAGCAGCTCAGGACGCGGCGGGGAGCTGTTTTTT
TRBV7-9	.	.	TRBJ2-1	CASSLDGGHNEQFF	TGTGCCAGCAGCTTAGACGGGGGCCACAATGAGCAGTTCTTC
TRBV20-1	.	.	TRBJ1-4	CSAAGQVNEKLFF	TGCAGTGCCGCGGGACAAGTTAATGAAAAACTGTTTTTT
TRBV15	TRBD2	.	TRBJ2-4	CATSPGLAYDLAKNIQYF	TGTGCCACCAGTCCGGGACTAGCGTACGATTTAGCCAAAAACATTCAGTACTTC
TRBV7-9	TRBD1	few	TRBJ1-4	CASSARETGSGEKLFF	TGTGCCAGCAGCGCCCGAGAGACAGGGTCTGGCGAAAAACTGTTTTTT
TRBV29-1	TRBD1	many	TRBJ2-3	CSVLLGQGADDTQYF	TGCAGCGTCCTTCTTGGACAGGGGGCCGATGATACGCAGTATTTT
TRBV24-1	TRBD1	.	TRBJ2-3	CATSDRDRDTDTQYF	TGTGCCACCAGTGACCGCGACAGGGACACAGATACGCAGTATTTT
TRBV4-3	.	few	TRBJ2-5	CASSQQTDQETQYF	TGCGCCAGCAGCCAACAAACGGACCAAGAGACCCAGTACTTC
TRBV9	TRBD2	.	TRBJ2-1	CASSVLSGRGYNEQFF	TGTGCCAGCAGCGTACTTAGCGGGAGAGGCTACAATGAGCAGTTCTTC